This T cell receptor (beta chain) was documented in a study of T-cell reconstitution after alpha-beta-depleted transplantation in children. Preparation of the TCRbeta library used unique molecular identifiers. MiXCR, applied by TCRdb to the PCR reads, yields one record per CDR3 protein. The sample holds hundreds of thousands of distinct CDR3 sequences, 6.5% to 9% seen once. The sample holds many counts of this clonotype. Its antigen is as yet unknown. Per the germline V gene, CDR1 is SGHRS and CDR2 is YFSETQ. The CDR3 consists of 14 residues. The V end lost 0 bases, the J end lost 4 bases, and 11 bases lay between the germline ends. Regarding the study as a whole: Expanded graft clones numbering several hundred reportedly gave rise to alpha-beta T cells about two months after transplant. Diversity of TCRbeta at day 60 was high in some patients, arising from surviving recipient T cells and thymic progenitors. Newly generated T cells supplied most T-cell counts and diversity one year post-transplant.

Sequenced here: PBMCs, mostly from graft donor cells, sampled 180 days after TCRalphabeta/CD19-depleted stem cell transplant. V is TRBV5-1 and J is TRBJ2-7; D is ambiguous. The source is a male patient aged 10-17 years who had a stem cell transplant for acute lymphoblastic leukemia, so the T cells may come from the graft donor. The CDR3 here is CASSLGTPRYEQYF. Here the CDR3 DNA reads TGCGCCAGCAGCTTGGGAACACCCCGGTACGAGCAGTACTTC.